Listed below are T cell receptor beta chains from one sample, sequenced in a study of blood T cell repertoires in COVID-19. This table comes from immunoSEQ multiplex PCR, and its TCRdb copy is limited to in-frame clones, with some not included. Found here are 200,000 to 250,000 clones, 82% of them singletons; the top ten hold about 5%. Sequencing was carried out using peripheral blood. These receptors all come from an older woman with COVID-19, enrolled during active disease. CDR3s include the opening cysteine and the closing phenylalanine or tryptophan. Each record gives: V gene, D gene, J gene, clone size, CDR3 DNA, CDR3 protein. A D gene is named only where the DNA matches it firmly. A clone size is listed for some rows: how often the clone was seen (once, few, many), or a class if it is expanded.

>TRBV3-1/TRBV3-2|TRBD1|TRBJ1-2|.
TGTGCCAGCAGCCCGACAGGGGATGGTAACTATGGCTACACCTTC
CASSPTGDGNYGYTF
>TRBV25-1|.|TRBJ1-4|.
TGTGCCAGCAGTTTAGGAGGGTTAGGAGAAAAACTGTTTTTT
CASSLGGLGEKLFF
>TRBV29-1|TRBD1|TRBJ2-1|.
TGCAGCGTTGAGGTACGTCGGGACAGGGGCAATGAGCAGTTCTTC
CSVEVRRDRGNEQFF
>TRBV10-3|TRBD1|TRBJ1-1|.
TGTGCCATCAGCGGGACAGGGAACACTGAAGCTTTCTTT
CAISGTGNTEAFF
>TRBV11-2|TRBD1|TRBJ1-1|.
TGTGCCAGCAGCTTAGGTACAGGGGGGAACACTGAAGCTTTCTTT
CASSLGTGGNTEAFF
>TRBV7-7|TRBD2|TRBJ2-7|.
TGTGCCAGCAGCATTAGCGGGAGGGCCGGAGACGAGCAGTACTTC
CASSISGRAGDEQYF
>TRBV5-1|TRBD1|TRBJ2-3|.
TGCGCCAGCAGCTTAATTCTAGGGGGCTCCCCACGCACAGATACGCAGTATTTT
CASSLILGGSPRTDTQYF
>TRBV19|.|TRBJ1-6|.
TGTGCCAGTAGTGTCCGGGGGGATTCACCCCTCCACTTT
CASSVRGDSPLHF
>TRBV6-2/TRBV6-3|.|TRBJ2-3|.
TGTGCCAGCAGTTTTCCAGCGCAGGGAGGAGATACGCAGTATTTT
CASSFPAQGGDTQYF
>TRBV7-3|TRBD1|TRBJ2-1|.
TGTGCCAGCAGCTGGGACAGGGACAATGAGCAGTTCTTC
CASSWDRDNEQFF
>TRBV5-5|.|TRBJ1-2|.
TGTGCCAGCAGCTTGGCAGGGCCTAACTATGGCTACACCTTC
CASSLAGPNYGYTF
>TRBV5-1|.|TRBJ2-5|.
TGCGCCAGCAGCTTGTCAGGGTCCGAAGAGACCCAGTACTTC
CASSLSGSEETQYF
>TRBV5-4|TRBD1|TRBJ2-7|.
TGTGCCAGCAGCCTTCAGGGGGCGCCCACCTACGAGCAGTACTTC
CASSLQGAPTYEQYF
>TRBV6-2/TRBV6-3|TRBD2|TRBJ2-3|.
TGTGCCAGCAGTTACTATGGTCTAGCGGGAGGCCCAGCAGATACGCAGTATTTT
CASSYYGLAGGPADTQYF
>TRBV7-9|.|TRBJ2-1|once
TGTGCCAGCAGCTCTAGCAGGACCCACAATGAGCAGTTCTTC
CASSSSRTHNEQFF
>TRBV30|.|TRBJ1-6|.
TGTGCCTGGAGTGTCGGCCAGGGCAATGGTTCACCCCTCCACTTT
CAWSVGQGNGSPLHF
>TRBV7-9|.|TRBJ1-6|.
TGTGCCAGCAGCTTCCAGGAATCACCCCTCCACTTT
CASSFQESPLHF
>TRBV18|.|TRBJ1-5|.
TGTGCCAGCTCACCGGAGGAGGGCGGGCGTCAGCCCCAGCATTTT
CASSPEEGGRQPQHF
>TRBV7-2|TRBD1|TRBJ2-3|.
TGTGCCAGCAGCTTAGCTGGACAGGGGCCAGATACGCAGTATTTT
CASSLAGQGPDTQYF
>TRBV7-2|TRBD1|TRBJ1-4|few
TGTGCCAGCAGCTTAGGGGACAGGGCGGCTAATGAAAAACTGTTTTTT
CASSLGDRAANEKLFF
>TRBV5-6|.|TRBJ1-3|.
TGTGCCAGCAGCTCAGGGAATTTCTCTGGAAACACCATATATTTT
CASSSGNFSGNTIYF
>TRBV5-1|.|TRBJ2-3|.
TGCGCCAGCAGCTTGGATCGTGCGAGGACAGATACGCAGTATTTT
CASSLDRARTDTQYF
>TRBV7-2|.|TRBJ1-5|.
TGTGCCAGCAGCTTAGGCGGGATTCGGAATCAGCCCCAGCATTTT
CASSLGGIRNQPQHF
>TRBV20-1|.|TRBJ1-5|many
TGCAGTGCTAGTCGAGGGATGGAGTACGCCCTTCGTCATAGCAATCAGCCCCAGCATTTT
CSASRGMEYALRHSNQPQHF
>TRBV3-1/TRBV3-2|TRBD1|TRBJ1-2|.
TGTGCCAGCAGCCCTCTTTCCGACAGGGGGGCCTATGGCTACACCTTC
CASSPLSDRGAYGYTF
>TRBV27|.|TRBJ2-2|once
TGTGCCAGCAGTAGGGGTTACGGGGAGCTGTTTTTT
CASSRGYGELFF
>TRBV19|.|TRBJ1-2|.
TGTGCCAGTAAACAGGGTACTAACTATGGCTACACCTTC
CASKQGTNYGYTF
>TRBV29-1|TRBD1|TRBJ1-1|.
TGCAGCGCACTGACAGGGGGCACTGAAGCTTTCTTT
CSALTGGTEAFF
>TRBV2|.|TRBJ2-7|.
TGTGCCAGCAGACCCTCAGGGTGGAGTGGCGAGCAGTACTTC
CASRPSGWSGEQYF
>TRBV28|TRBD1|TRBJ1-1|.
TGTGCCAGCAGTCTTCCGGGACAGGGGTATAGCACTGAAGCTTTCTTT
CASSLPGQGYSTEAFF
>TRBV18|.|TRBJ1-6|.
TGTGCCAGCTCACCGCAGGCCTATAATTCACCCCTCCACTTT
CASSPQAYNSPLHF
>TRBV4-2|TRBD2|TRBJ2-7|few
TGTGCCAGCAGCCTCGGGACTAGCGGGAGTAACCACGAGCAGTACTTC
CASSLGTSGSNHEQYF
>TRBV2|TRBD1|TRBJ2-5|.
TGTGCCAGCAGCGCGACAGGGGTCCCGGAGACCCAGTACTTC
CASSATGVPETQYF
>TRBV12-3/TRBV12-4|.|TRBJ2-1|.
TGTGCCAGCAGTTTATCGGCTCTAGCCGCGTTCTTC
CASSLSALAAFF
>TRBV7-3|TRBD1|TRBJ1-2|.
TGTGCCAGCAGCTTAACGGCGCAGGGGGATAGGGATGGCTACACCTTC
CASSLTAQGDRDGYTF
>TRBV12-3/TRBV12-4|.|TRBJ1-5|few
TGTGCCAGCAGTTCAGGGGCCGGGCAGCCCCAGCATTTT
CASSSGAGQPQHF
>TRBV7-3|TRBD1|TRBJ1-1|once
TGTGCCAGCAGCCGGGACAGCCTGAACACTGAAGCTTTCTTT
CASSRDSLNTEAFF
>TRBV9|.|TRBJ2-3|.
TGTGCCAGCAGCCCCTACACAGATACGCAGTATTTT
CASSPYTDTQYF
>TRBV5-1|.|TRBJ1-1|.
TGCGCCAGCAGCGTAGGGGATAGTAACACTGAAGCTTTCTTT
CASSVGDSNTEAFF
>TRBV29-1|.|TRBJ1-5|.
TGCACCCTTGAAGGCAGGGCGGATCAGCCCCAGCATTTT
CTLEGRADQPQHF
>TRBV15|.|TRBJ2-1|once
TGTGCCACCAGCGGGTTAGGGGGTGGTGAACCCCAAGAGCAGTTCTTC
CATSGLGGGEPQEQFF
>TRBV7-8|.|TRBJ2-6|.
TGTGCCAGCAGCTTTAAGACGGGGGCTGGGGCCAACGTCCTGACTTTC
CASSFKTGAGANVLTF
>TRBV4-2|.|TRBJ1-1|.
TGTGCCAGCAGCCCCAACATCGGGGAAGCTTTCTTT
CASSPNIGEAFF
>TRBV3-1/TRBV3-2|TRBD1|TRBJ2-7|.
TGTGCCAGCAGCCAATGGGGGACAGGTCCGTGGGAGCAGTACTTC
CASSQWGTGPWEQYF
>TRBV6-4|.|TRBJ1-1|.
TGTGCCAGCAGTCTCACCCGGGACACTGAAGCTTTCTTT
CASSLTRDTEAFF
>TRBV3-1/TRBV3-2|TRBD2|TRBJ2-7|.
TGTGCCAGCAGCCTATTAGAAGCGGGAAGAGGGTACGAGCAGTACTTC
CASSLLEAGRGYEQYF
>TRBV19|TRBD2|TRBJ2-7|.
TGTGCCAGTAGTTTCACTAGCGTTAACGAGCAGTACTTC
CASSFTSVNEQYF
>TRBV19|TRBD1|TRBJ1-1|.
TGTGCCAGTAGTATAGGTAGGGGGCCGGACACTGAAGCTTTCTTT
CASSIGRGPDTEAFF
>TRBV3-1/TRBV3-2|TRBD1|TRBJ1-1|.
TGTGCCAGCACCCCCTTCGGAGGGGGCCTGGTTGAAGCTTTCTTT
CASTPFGGGLVEAFF
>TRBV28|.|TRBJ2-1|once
TGTGCCAGCAGTTTAGGCGTGGGGGCTTACAATGAGCAGTTCTTC
CASSLGVGAYNEQFF
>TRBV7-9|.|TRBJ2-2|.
TGTGCCAGCAGCGGGTCTACAAACAGGAACACCGGGGAGCTGTTTTTT
CASSGSTNRNTGELFF
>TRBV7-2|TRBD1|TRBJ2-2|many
TGTGCCAGCAGCTTAGGACAGGGGGTCTTGGGGGAGCTGTTTTTT
CASSLGQGVLGELFF